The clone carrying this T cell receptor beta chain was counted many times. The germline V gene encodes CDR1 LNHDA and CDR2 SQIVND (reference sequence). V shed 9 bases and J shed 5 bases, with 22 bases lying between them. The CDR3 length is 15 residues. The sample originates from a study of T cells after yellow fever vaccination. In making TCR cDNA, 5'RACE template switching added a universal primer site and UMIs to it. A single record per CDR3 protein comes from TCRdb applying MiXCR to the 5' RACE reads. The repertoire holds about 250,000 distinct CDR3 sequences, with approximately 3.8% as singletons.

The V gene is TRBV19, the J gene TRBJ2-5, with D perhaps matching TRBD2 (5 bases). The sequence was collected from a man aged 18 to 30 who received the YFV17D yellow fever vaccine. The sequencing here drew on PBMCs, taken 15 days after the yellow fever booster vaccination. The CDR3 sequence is CASAPLGGPQETQYF. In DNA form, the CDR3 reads TGTGCCAGCGCCCCCTTGGGCGGGCCCCAGGAGACCCAGTACTTC.